The TCR beta chain described here comes from a study of CD8 T cells in Susac syndrome (dated by TCRdb to the late 2010s). Background for the entire study: Repertoire sequencing was used to test whether CD8+ T cell activation and differentiation in Susac syndrome was antigen driven. The clonality of the CD8+ T cell repertoire was compared across about 12 healthy donors, about 14 Susac syndrome patients and 15 multiple sclerosis patients. The paper as a whole reports these results and caveats: The number of individuals in the TCR sequencing and HLA analysis was acknowledged as relatively small.

On this clonotype itself: This clone's antigen is unknown. Base qualities were left out, and no much larger clone turns up one base away.

High-throughput TCR beta sequencing profiled peripheral blood CD8+ and CD4+ T cells from healthy donors, Susac syndrome patients and multiple sclerosis patients. The multiple sclerosis controls were treatment-naive patients who had stable or active relapsing-remitting disease and met the revised McDonald criteria. Bulk CD8+ and CD4+ T cells were purified magnetically by negative isolation, whereas CD8+ TEMRA cells were enriched by FACS. Blood was collected in EDTA tubes and processed within 24 hours, with PBMCs isolated through density gradient centrifugation. PBMCs intended for TCR sequencing were cryopreserved in liquid nitrogen and were subsequently thawed in a 37 degrees C water bath. The sorted or isolated CD4+, CD8+ and CD8+ TEMRA cells reached a purity of at least 90%. RNA was extracted using the RNeasy kit, and about 0.45 to 1 microgram was reverse transcribed with random hexamers. TCR beta CDR3 regions were amplified with the immunoSEQ multiplex PCR assay covering 54 Vbeta and 13 Jbeta segments. PCR amplification bias was corrected by using a synthetic template baseline for primer optimization and computational correction. In the authors' own workflow: Reads were annotated to V, D and J genes per IMGT and analyzed with immunoSEQ Analyzer, keeping only productive sequences. Clonality was computed as one minus Shannon entropy normalized by log2 of the number of productive unique sequences. Public and private clones were assessed among the 100 most prevalent clones of each patient and control. Clones were defined as Susac-specific when absent from the healthy and MS cohorts, from about 970 published viral clones and from other ImmuneACCESS disease sequences. TCRdb ran its own pipeline on the public reads, namely fastp trimming at Q25 and MiXCR clone calling, and kept in-frame beta chains. Rows are unified per CDR3 protein, each entry keeping the most common DNA and genes. Here the V and J calls rest on TCRdb's processing, not on the authors' analysis. The sample contains about 280,000 distinct CDR3 sequences, approximately 84% of them found a single time. About 0.11% of the sample is held by the ten biggest clonotypes.

This TCR derives from a human donor with multiple sclerosis. What was sequenced was CD8+ T cells from PBMCs.

In nucleotide form, the sequence is TGTGCCAGTAGTAGGGGCAGGGGAGCTCTTATCGATGAGCAGTTCTTC. This encodes CASSRGRGALIDEQFF. The V gene is TRBV19 and the J gene is TRBJ2-1; perhaps TRBD1 is the D gene, with 6 bases matching. Between the V and J ends, shortened by 4 bases and 8 bases respectively, the junction contains 21 bases. Inclusive of the bounding cysteine and phenylalanine, the CDR3 is 16 residues long. CDR3 DNA is the only sequence kept; it has 48 bases, read in frame from the first base. The germline V gene (reference sequence) supplies CDR1 LNHDA and CDR2 SQIVND.